These 23 T cell receptor beta chains were all obtained from the same sample, sequenced in a study of lymphopenia after photon versus proton radiotherapy (dated by TCRdb to about 2019). Receptor libraries were prepared by the immunoSEQ multiplex PCR assay. As stored in TCRdb, this immuneACCESS dataset retains in-frame rearrangements with V and J assigned. A fraction of the clones does not appear; measured against another copy, unresolved V genes explain less than half of the discrepancy, and the remainder lacks a known reason. This sample holds 20,000 to 25,000 clones; around 90% were observed only once. The leading ten clones occupy about a tenth of the sample. The sample here was peripheral blood, taken from a patient treated with proton-based radiotherapy. The receptors here all came from an older woman with pancreatic cancer. Some clones in this sample may be carry-over from other donors' samples.

The rearrangement joins TRBV4-2 to TRBJ2-1; D is ambiguous. Trimming cost V 0 bases and J 7 bases, with 10 bases left between them. The CDR3 runs to 14 residues. Germline V gene sequence: CDR1 LGHNA, CDR2 YNFKEQ. The CDR3 region is CASSQDRVLNEQFF. The CDR3, as DNA: TGTGCCAGCAGCCAAGACCGCGTTTTAAATGAGCAGTTCTTC.

This clone was recorded only once. The chain links TRBV19 to TRBJ1-5; tentatively, D is TRBD1 (6 bases). Trimming left V 4 bases short and J 0 bases short, with 10 bases between. Germline V lookup: CDR1 LNHDA, CDR2 SQIVND (reference sequence). This CDR3 region has 15 residues. The CDR3 DNA follows: TGTGCCAGTAGTACGGGACAATATAGCAATCAGCCCCAGCATTTT. Its translation: CASSTGQYSNQPQHF.

V gene TRBV6-1 combines with J gene TRBJ2-1; D could derive from TRBD1 or TRBD2 (5 bases each). V shed 7 bases and J shed 0 bases, with 13 bases lying between them. CDR1 and CDR2 (germline): MNHNS, SASEGT. The length of the CDR3 is 15 residues. CDR3 residues: CASNFGGTSYNEQFF. The CDR3 DNA follows: TGTGCCAGCAATTTTGGGGGAACCTCCTACAATGAGCAGTTCTTC.

The gene calls are TRBV7-9 and TRBJ1-1, with 7 bases identical to TRBD1. Germline V CDR1 and CDR2: SEHNR, FQNEAQ (reference sequence). There are 14 residues in the CDR3. With V trimmed by 8 bases and J by 2 bases, 8 bases remained unmatched. Here the CDR3 reads CASVIEGANTEAFF. DNA of the CDR3: TGTGCCAGCGTTATCGAGGGGGCAAACACTGAAGCTTTCTTT.

The V and J genes are TRBV27 and TRBJ2-7, with 12 bases aligning to TRBD2. Germline trimming cut 7 bases from V and 2 bases from J; bases unmatched to any gene: 3. The CDR3 consists of 14 residues. Germline CDR1 MNHEY, CDR2 SMNVEV (reference sequence). CDR3 sequence: CASTWTSGTYEQYF. The CDR3 nucleotides read TGTGCCAGCACCTGGACTAGCGGGACCTACGAGCAGTACTTC.

This chain uses TRBV10-1 with TRBJ2-3; 7 bases align to TRBD1. Germline V gives CDR1 WNHNN, CDR2 SYGVQD (reference sequence). The CDR3 has 13 residues. Unmatched junction bases numbered 1, after V lost 4 bases and J lost 3 bases. Written as DNA, the CDR3 is TGCGCCAGCAGTGGACAGGGAACAGATACGCAGTATTTT. It is translated as CASSGQGTDTQYF.

The J gene is TRBJ2-7, the V gene TRBV15; 7 positions agree with TRBD1. The CDR3 sequence is 18 residues long. In germline, CDR1 is LNHNV, CDR2 YYDKDF (reference sequence). Trimming removed 1 base from V and 2 bases from J; junction bases left unmatched: 14. The CDR3 sequence is CATSRGDYAGTATYEQYF. The CDR3 DNA follows: TGTGCCACCAGCAGAGGAGATTATGCCGGGACAGCTACCTACGAGCAGTACTTC.

V usage is TRBV28 and J usage is TRBJ2-5, with D unresolved. Trimming left V 8 bases short and J 5 bases short, with 15 bases between. Per the germline V gene, CDR1 is MDHEN and CDR2 is SYDVKM. CDR3 length: 13 residues. In DNA, the CDR3 is TGTGCCAGCCTTCACATCTTAGGGGAGACCCAGTACTTC. Its protein is CASLHILGETQYF. Based on the CDR3 plus reference TRBV28 and TRBJ2-5, the full variable domain is DVKVTQSSRYLVKRTGEKVFLECVQDMDHENMFWYRQDPGLGLRLIYFSYDVKMKEKGDIPEGYSVSREKKERFSLILESASTNQTSMYLCASLHILGETQYFGPGTRLLVL.

The gene calls are TRBV2 and TRBJ2-5; 9 nucleotides agree with TRBD1. With V trimmed by 5 bases and J by 0 bases, 4 bases remained unmatched. The CDR3 has 15 amino acids. Germline values: CDR1 SNHLY, CDR2 FYNNEI. The CDR3 is CASSRTGEYQETQYF. In nucleotides, the CDR3 is TGTGCCAGCAGTCGGACAGGGGAGTACCAAGAGACCCAGTACTTC. The full variable domain, completed using reference TRBV2 and TRBJ2-5, is EPEVTQTPSHQVTQMGQEVILRCVPISNHLYFYWYRQILGQKVEFLVSFYNNEISEKSEIFDDQFSVERPDGSNFTLKIRSTKLEDSAMYFCASSRTGEYQETQYFGPGTRLLVL.

The V and J genes are TRBV19 and TRBJ2-7, with D possibly TRBD1 on 6 matching bases. V was clipped by 4 bases and J by 0 bases, with 7 bases between them. The germline gives CDR1 LNHDA, CDR2 SQIVND (reference sequence). CDR3 size: 13 residues. This CDR3 reads CASSKDSSYEQYF. As DNA, the CDR3 is TGTGCCAGTAGTAAGGACAGCTCCTACGAGCAGTACTTC.

The rearrangement joins TRBV27 to TRBJ2-1, with D possibly being TRBD2 (6 bases). V was cut by 0 bases and J by 1 base, with 10 bases left in between. Germline V gene data show CDR1 as MNHEY and CDR2 as SMNVEV (reference sequence). This CDR3 contains 16 residues. CDR3 loop: CASSLSIGSSYNEQFF. The CDR3 DNA reads as TGTGCCAGCAGTTTATCGATCGGGAGTTCCTACAATGAGCAGTTCTTC.

The V gene is TRBV28, the J gene TRBJ1-2; tentatively, D is TRBD1 (5 bases). Deletions cut 8 bases from V and 2 bases from J, with 12 bases between. CDR3 length equals 13 residues. Germline values: CDR1 MDHEN, CDR2 SYDVKM. The CDR3 sequence is CASAAGGNYGYTF. CDR3 DNA sequence: TGTGCCAGCGCGGCGGGGGGGAACTATGGCTACACCTTC.

This chain uses TRBV5-6 with TRBJ1-3; TRBD1 agrees at 8 bases. Trimming at V came to 7 bases and at J to 3 bases, leaving 12 bases not matched to a gene. Per the germline V gene, CDR1 is SGHDT and CDR2 is YYEEEE. The CDR3 extends over 16 amino acids. The CDR3 spells CASPACSDRDGNTIYF. The CDR3, as DNA: TGTGCCAGCCCAGCTTGCTCGGACAGGGATGGAAACACCATATATTTT. The variable domain in full, with the rest retrieved from reference TRBV5-6 and TRBJ1-3, is DAGVTQSPTHLIKTRGQQVTLRCSPKSGHDTVSWYQQALGQGPQFIFQYYEEEERQRGNFPDRFSGHQFPNYSSELNVNALLLGDSALYLCASPACSDRDGNTIYFGEGSWLTVV.

In nucleotides, the CDR3 is TGCAGCGCCAGACTAGCGGGAGGTAAGAATGAGCAGTTCTTC. Protein: CSARLAGGKNEQFF. The chain uses TRBV29-1 and TRBJ2-1; 13 positions agree with TRBD2. CDR3 size: 14 residues. V lost 7 bases and J lost 7; bases outside the gene matches: 7. The germline V gene encodes CDR1 SQVTM and CDR2 ANQGSEA.

The CDR3 DNA reads TGTGCCAGCAGCATGCCGGGACAGGGGTTCAGGGGCTACACCTTC. It codes for CASSMPGQGFRGYTF. J is TRBJ1-2 and V is TRBV7-9; TRBD1 agrees at 10 bases. The CDR3 has 15 residues. The germline V gene has CDR1 SEHNR and CDR2 FQNEAQ (reference sequence). The J segment lost 8 bases and the V segment lost 5 bases, leaving 11 bases of the junction unmatched.

This rearrangement joins TRBV7-3 to TRBJ2-5, with TRBD2 as a possible D gene (6 bases). V dropped 1 base and J dropped 5 bases, with 8 bases sitting between them. In germline, CDR1 is SGHTA, CDR2 FQGTGA. The CDR3 totals 13 residues. CDR3 loop: CASSLISGETQYF. The CDR3 DNA sequence: TGTGCCAGCAGCTTAATCAGCGGGGAGACCCAGTACTTC.

The chain carries TRBV29-1 and TRBJ2-7, with 11 bases fitting TRBD1. Losses at the gene ends were 3 bases for V and 3 bases for J; bases not matched to a gene: 7. Germline assignment: CDR1 SQVTM and CDR2 ANQGSEA. CDR3 length: 15 residues. Here the CDR3 reads CSVERPGQGDYEQYF. For the CDR3, the DNA is TGCAGCGTTGAGAGGCCGGGACAGGGGGACTACGAGCAGTACTTC.

The chain carries TRBV7-2 and TRBJ2-7; 9 bases map to TRBD1. This CDR3 contains 14 residues. V trimming: 7 bases; J trimming: 1 base; junction bases outside the gene matches: 5. Germline loops: CDR1 SGHTA, CDR2 FQGNSA. CDR3 region: CASKGQGSSYEQYF. As DNA, the CDR3 is TGTGCCAGCAAAGGACAGGGGTCATCCTACGAGCAGTACTTC.

This chain's CDR3 is CASSLPLAGDRTDTQYF. The CDR3 DNA sequence: TGTGCCAGCAGCCTCCCTCTAGCGGGAGATCGTACAGATACGCAGTATTTT. V gene TRBV7-2 combines with J gene TRBJ2-3; 10 bases agree with TRBD2. The CDR3 loop spans 17 amino acids. The ends lost 5 bases at V and 3 bases at J; junction bases unmatched: 11. Per the germline V gene, CDR1 is SGHTA and CDR2 is FQGNSA.

This clone has only one observation. The rearrangement uses TRBV19 and TRBJ1-2; the D is unclear. Germline loops: CDR1 LNHDA, CDR2 SQIVND (reference sequence). This CDR3 region has 13 residues. The germline V and J ends were trimmed by 3 bases and 2 bases, with 7 bases remaining between them. The CDR3 protein is CASSMVGNYGYTF. The CDR3 DNA reads TGTGCCAGTAGTATGGTTGGCAACTATGGCTACACCTTC.

This clone came up a few times. V gene TRBV28 combines with J gene TRBJ2-7, with 9 bases identical to TRBD2. Germline V gives CDR1 MDHEN, CDR2 SYDVKM. Trimming took 1 base from V and 4 from J; bases not matched to a gene: 5. The CDR3 has 15 residues. The CDR3 DNA reads as TGTGCCAGCAGTTTATCTCTAGCGGGAAATTACGAGCAGTACTTC. It translates to CASSLSLAGNYEQYF.

The chain recombines TRBV18 with TRBJ2-3; 10 bases are shared with TRBD1. CDR3 length: 17 residues. The germline CDR1 and CDR2 sequences are KGHSH and LQKENI. V trimming: 1 base; J trimming: 4 bases; junction bases outside the gene matches: 8. The CDR3 is CASSPLIGTGEADTQYF. The CDR3 coding sequence is TGTGCCAGCTCACCACTCATCGGGACAGGGGAAGCAGATACGCAGTATTTT.

The J gene is TRBJ2-7, the V gene TRBV4-1; 11 bases line up with TRBD1. The trim removed 0 bases at V and 2 bases at J, leaving 3 bases unmatched. Germline V gene lookup returns CDR1 MGHRA and CDR2 YSYEKL. The CDR3 runs 16 residues. CDR3 loop: CASSQDPGQGAYEQYF. For the CDR3, the DNA is TGCGCCAGCAGCCAAGATCCGGGACAGGGGGCCTACGAGCAGTACTTC.